The rows below give T cell receptor beta chains drawn from one sample of a study of blood T cells in healthy people across ages. From the 5' RACE reads, TCRdb called clonotypes with MiXCR, one entry per CDR3 protein. The data contain some 1.4 million distinct CDR3 sequences, roughly 45% of them singletons. The sample comprised blood. The receptors were gathered from a woman between 18 and 29 years old in good health. Each CDR3 is given with its conserved first and last residue. Each record gives: V gene, J gene, CDR3 protein.

TRBV5-1	TRBJ2-7	CASSLVQGAYEQYF
TRBV29-1	TRBJ2-4	CSVAHPSATKNIQYF
TRBV20-1	TRBJ2-1	CSARDFPGQFF
TRBV2	TRBJ2-7	CASGKLASGAHEQYF
TRBV27	TRBJ1-4	CASRTTRDSNPGANEKLFF
TRBV12-3/TRBV12-4	TRBJ2-1	CASSFGGSGRINEQFF
TRBV29-1	TRBJ1-2	CSVAGQGHGYTF
TRBV4-1	TRBJ2-1	CASSQWADSYNEQFF
TRBV18	TRBJ2-1	CASSPQGWGLERTEQFF
TRBV10-3	TRBJ2-3	CAISESREAGGGTDTQYF
TRBV28	TRBJ1-2	CASSAGMDGYTF
TRBV20-1	TRBJ2-1	CSARDRTSGSVNEQFF
TRBV10-3	TRBJ2-2	CAISPVGGANTGELFF
TRBV5-1	TRBJ1-1	CASSLEVGLNTEAFF
TRBV28	TRBJ2-3	CASSPAGSGEDTQYF
TRBV24-1	TRBJ2-1	CATSDSGLHNEQFF
TRBV2	TRBJ2-5	CASSGDRETGQETQYF
TRBV11-2	TRBJ1-5	CVSSFGTGGNQPQHF
TRBV20-1	TRBJ2-1	CSARADFSNEQFF
TRBV2	TRBJ1-1	CASSAGTVMGGTEAFF
TRBV5-6	TRBJ1-1	CASSQDRVSRSAEAFF
TRBV6-6	TRBJ2-1	CASMGEDSYEQFF
TRBV4-1	-	CASSQDDAGGPYNEQYF